Listed below are T cell receptor beta chains from one sample, sequenced in a study of blood T cells in healthy people across ages. TCRdb fed the 5' RACE reads into MiXCR, producing one record per CDR3 protein. The sample has some 890,000 distinct CDR3 sequences; about 27% are singletons. The same data also contributed to another study, on T cells of mothers and their children.

The source material was blood. The source of these receptors is a woman aged 40 to 50 in good health. Each CDR3 is given with its conserved first and last residue. The order of the fields is CDR3 length, D gene, J gene, clone size, V gene, CDR3 protein, CDR3 DNA. D genes are given only for firm matches. The size field is filled for only some rows; it gives once, few, many or a size class.

CDR3 length: 13
D gene: .
J gene: TRBJ2-4
clone size: .
V gene: TRBV13
CDR3 protein: CASSLGGGWEQYF
CDR3 DNA: TGTGCCAGCAGCTTAGGAGGGGGTTGGGAGCAGTACTTC

CDR3 length: 15
D gene: .
J gene: TRBJ2-4
clone size: .
V gene: TRBV28
CDR3 protein: CASSLFGGQYNEQYF
CDR3 DNA: TGTGCCAGCAGTTTATTCGGGGGGCAATACAATGAGCAGTACTTC

CDR3 length: 13
D gene: .
J gene: TRBJ1-1
clone size: once
V gene: TRBV12-3/TRBV12-4
CDR3 protein: CASSRGSWTEAFF
CDR3 DNA: TGTGCCAGCAGTCGGGGGTCATGGACTGAAGCTTTCTTT

CDR3 length: 12
D gene: .
J gene: TRBJ1-2
clone size: .
V gene: TRBV24-1
CDR3 protein: CATSDIGAGYTF
CDR3 DNA: TGTGCCACCAGTGACATAGGGGCTGGCTACACCTTC

CDR3 length: 14
D gene: .
J gene: TRBJ1-3
clone size: .
V gene: TRBV7-9
CDR3 protein: CATNTGFSGNTIYF
CDR3 DNA: TGTGCCACCAATACAGGGTTTTCTGGAAACACCATATATTTT

CDR3 length: 15
D gene: TRBD1
J gene: TRBJ2-1
clone size: few
V gene: TRBV27
CDR3 protein: CASTRGTGVFNEQFF
CDR3 DNA: TGTGCCAGCACTCGGGGGACAGGGGTGTTCAATGAGCAGTTCTTC

CDR3 length: 13
D gene: .
J gene: TRBJ1-2
clone size: .
V gene: TRBV7-9
CDR3 protein: CASSLALGGGYTF
CDR3 DNA: TGTGCCAGCAGCTTAGCGCTTGGAGGTGGCTACACCTTC

CDR3 length: 14
D gene: .
J gene: TRBJ1-1
clone size: few
V gene: TRBV5-4
CDR3 protein: CASSFDPVNTEAFF
CDR3 DNA: TGTGCCAGCAGCTTTGACCCCGTGAACACTGAAGCTTTCTTT

CDR3 length: 15
D gene: .
J gene: TRBJ2-7
clone size: many
V gene: TRBV6-5
CDR3 protein: CASSPVFGMLYEQYF
CDR3 DNA: TGTGCCAGCAGTCCCGTTTTTGGGATGCTCTACGAGCAGTACTTC

CDR3 length: 17
D gene: TRBD2
J gene: TRBJ2-5
clone size: few
V gene: TRBV7-9
CDR3 protein: CASSLGLGGGAGETQYF
CDR3 DNA: TGTGCCAGCAGCTTAGGTCTTGGCGGGGGGGCCGGAGAGACCCAGTACTTC

CDR3 length: 18
D gene: TRBD2
J gene: TRBJ2-1
clone size: .
V gene: TRBV5-1
CDR3 protein: CASSLTGLAQSSYNEQFF
CDR3 DNA: TGCGCCAGCAGCTTGACCGGACTAGCCCAGAGCTCCTACAATGAGCAGTTCTTC

CDR3 length: 13
D gene: .
J gene: TRBJ2-7
clone size: many
V gene: TRBV5-1
CDR3 protein: CASSPGVSIEQYF
CDR3 DNA: TGCGCCAGCAGCCCGGGGGTTAGTATCGAGCAGTACTTC

CDR3 length: 15
D gene: TRBD1
J gene: TRBJ1-1
clone size: .
V gene: TRBV4-1
CDR3 protein: CASSQGGQGYTEAFF
CDR3 DNA: TGCGCCAGCAGCCAGGGCGGACAGGGCTACACTGAAGCTTTCTTT

CDR3 length: 13
D gene: .
J gene: TRBJ1-2
clone size: many
V gene: TRBV7-3
CDR3 protein: CASSLEAGYGYTF
CDR3 DNA: TGTGCCAGCAGCTTAGAGGCGGGGTATGGCTACACCTTC

CDR3 length: 15
D gene: .
J gene: TRBJ2-1
clone size: .
V gene: TRBV14
CDR3 protein: CASSQQITAYNEQFF
CDR3 DNA: TGTGCCAGCAGCCAACAAATTACCGCCTACAATGAGCAGTTCTTC

CDR3 length: 14
D gene: .
J gene: TRBJ1-2
clone size: .
V gene: TRBV19
CDR3 protein: CASLRGSVPYGYTF
CDR3 DNA: TGTGCCAGCCTGCGTGGGTCGGTACCCTATGGCTACACCTTC

CDR3 length: 13
D gene: .
J gene: TRBJ1-1
clone size: few
V gene: TRBV7-3
CDR3 protein: CASSADRVTEAFF
CDR3 DNA: TGTGCCAGCAGCGCGGACCGGGTCACTGAAGCTTTCTTT

CDR3 length: 15
D gene: .
J gene: TRBJ1-1
clone size: .
V gene: TRBV6-2/TRBV6-3
CDR3 protein: CASSPGQPPRTEAFF
CDR3 DNA: TGTGCCAGCAGCCCTGGACAGCCACCTCGCACTGAAGCTTTCTTT

CDR3 length: 15
D gene: TRBD1
J gene: TRBJ2-7
clone size: .
V gene: TRBV30
CDR3 protein: CAWRGPGTGEYEQYF
CDR3 DNA: TGTGCCTGGAGAGGGCCCGGGACAGGGGAATACGAGCAGTACTTC

CDR3 length: 17
D gene: .
J gene: TRBJ2-5
clone size: .
V gene: TRBV28
CDR3 protein: CASSLIVGGANQETQYF
CDR3 DNA: TGTGCCAGCAGTTTAATAGTCGGGGGCGCTAACCAAGAGACCCAGTACTTC

CDR3 length: 16
D gene: TRBD1
J gene: TRBJ1-6
clone size: .
V gene: TRBV7-2
CDR3 protein: CASSPMRQGVGSPLHF
CDR3 DNA: TGTGCCAGCAGCCCAATGAGACAGGGAGTAGGATCACCCCTCCACTTT

CDR3 length: 15
D gene: .
J gene: TRBJ2-7
clone size: .
V gene: TRBV4-3
CDR3 protein: CASSQEYPYSYEQYF
CDR3 DNA: TGCGCCAGCAGCCAAGAGTATCCATACTCCTACGAGCAGTACTTC

CDR3 length: 14
D gene: TRBD2
J gene: TRBJ2-3
clone size: many
V gene: TRBV5-1
CDR3 protein: CASRLAEHTDTQYF
CDR3 DNA: TGCGCCAGCCGACTAGCGGAACACACAGATACGCAGTATTTT

CDR3 length: 14
D gene: .
J gene: TRBJ2-1
clone size: many
V gene: TRBV9
CDR3 protein: CASSHDSLAHEQFF
CDR3 DNA: TGTGCCAGCAGCCACGATTCCCTAGCCCATGAGCAGTTCTTC

CDR3 length: 14
D gene: TRBD1
J gene: TRBJ1-2
clone size: .
V gene: TRBV5-1
CDR3 protein: CASTIGQGSDGYTF
CDR3 DNA: TGCGCCAGCACGATTGGACAGGGAAGCGATGGCTACACCTTC

CDR3 length: 15
D gene: .
J gene: TRBJ1-4
clone size: .
V gene: TRBV7-2
CDR3 protein: CASSPQGPTNEKLFF
CDR3 DNA: TGTGCCAGCAGCCCACAGGGACCAACTAATGAAAAACTGTTTTTT

CDR3 length: 14
D gene: .
J gene: TRBJ2-7
clone size: .
V gene: TRBV28
CDR3 protein: CASSLSYAPDEQYF
CDR3 DNA: TGTGCCAGCAGTTTATCGTACGCCCCTGATGAGCAGTACTTC

CDR3 length: 12
D gene: .
J gene: TRBJ2-1
clone size: few
V gene: TRBV12-3/TRBV12-4
CDR3 protein: CASSPDSYEQFF
CDR3 DNA: TGTGCCAGCAGCCCAGACTCCTACGAGCAGTTCTTC

CDR3 length: 17
D gene: .
J gene: TRBJ2-3
clone size: few
V gene: TRBV6-1
CDR3 protein: CASSELTVTPSTDTQYF
CDR3 DNA: TGTGCCAGCAGTGAACTAACGGTCACTCCTAGCACAGATACGCAGTATTTT

CDR3 length: 16
D gene: TRBD1
J gene: TRBJ2-2
clone size: .
V gene: TRBV24-1
CDR3 protein: CATSDLRQGASGELFF
CDR3 DNA: TGTGCCACCAGTGATTTGAGACAGGGGGCGAGCGGGGAGCTGTTTTTT

CDR3 length: 12
D gene: .
J gene: TRBJ1-4
clone size: .
V gene: TRBV5-1
CDR3 protein: CASRREGEKLFF
CDR3 DNA: TGCGCCAGCCGTCGGGAAGGGGAAAAACTGTTTTTT

CDR3 length: 15
D gene: .
J gene: TRBJ2-1
clone size: .
V gene: TRBV6-5
CDR3 protein: CASKGSGSSYNEQFF
CDR3 DNA: TGTGCCAGCAAGGGGAGCGGTAGCTCCTACAATGAGCAGTTCTTC

CDR3 length: 15
D gene: .
J gene: TRBJ1-4
clone size: few
V gene: TRBV6-5
CDR3 protein: CASSYSGAINEKLFF
CDR3 DNA: TGTGCCAGCAGTTACTCGGGGGCGATTAATGAAAAACTGTTTTTT

CDR3 length: 14
D gene: .
J gene: TRBJ1-1
clone size: few
V gene: TRBV6-6
CDR3 protein: CASRQDGMVTEAFF
CDR3 DNA: TGTGCCAGCAGACAAGACGGGATGGTCACTGAAGCTTTCTTT

CDR3 length: 14
D gene: .
J gene: TRBJ2-7
clone size: many
V gene: TRBV5-5
CDR3 protein: CASSLEGNSLEQYF
CDR3 DNA: TGTGCCAGCAGCTTGGAAGGTAATTCCCTCGAGCAGTACTTC

CDR3 length: 13
D gene: .
J gene: TRBJ2-5
clone size: many
V gene: TRBV29-1
CDR3 protein: CSSKPRYQETQYF
CDR3 DNA: TGCAGCTCGAAACCCAGGTACCAAGAGACCCAGTACTTC

CDR3 length: 17
D gene: .
J gene: TRBJ2-7
clone size: few
V gene: TRBV14
CDR3 protein: CASSPPVGRRESYEQYF
CDR3 DNA: TGTGCCAGCAGCCCCCCCGTGGGGCGACGGGAATCCTACGAGCAGTACTTC

CDR3 length: 15
D gene: .
J gene: TRBJ1-2
clone size: .
V gene: TRBV15
CDR3 protein: CATSPKTGGNYGYTF
CDR3 DNA: TGTGCCACCAGTCCCAAGACAGGCGGAAACTATGGCTACACCTTC

CDR3 length: 11
D gene: .
J gene: TRBJ1-1
clone size: few
V gene: TRBV14
CDR3 protein: CASSFGSQAFF
CDR3 DNA: TGCGCCAGCAGCTTCGGGAGTCAAGCTTTCTTT

CDR3 length: 18
D gene: .
J gene: TRBJ2-6
clone size: .
V gene: TRBV5-1
CDR3 protein: CASSLVVQGVAGANVLTF
CDR3 DNA: TGCGCCAGCAGCTTGGTGGTTCAGGGAGTGGCTGGGGCCAACGTCCTGACTTTC

CDR3 length: 14
D gene: .
J gene: TRBJ1-2
clone size: few
V gene: TRBV15
CDR3 protein: CATSRDKTRTGYTF
CDR3 DNA: TGTGCCACCAGCAGAGATAAGACGAGGACTGGCTACACCTTC

CDR3 length: 10
D gene: .
J gene: TRBJ1-2
clone size: few
V gene: TRBV4-1
CDR3 protein: CASSQEDYTF
CDR3 DNA: TGCGCCAGCAGCCAAGAGGATTACACCTTC

CDR3 length: 14
D gene: TRBD1
J gene: TRBJ1-1
clone size: few
V gene: TRBV6-2/TRBV6-3
CDR3 protein: CATGQGGSNTEAFF
CDR3 DNA: TGTGCCACCGGACAGGGAGGATCGAACACTGAAGCTTTCTTT

CDR3 length: 12
D gene: TRBD1
J gene: TRBJ2-1
clone size: .
V gene: TRBV6-5
CDR3 protein: CASSPGGIEQFF
CDR3 DNA: TGTGCCAGCAGCCCAGGGGGCATTGAGCAGTTCTTC

CDR3 length: 15
D gene: TRBD1
J gene: TRBJ2-1
clone size: .
V gene: TRBV2
CDR3 protein: CASSAEGQGSNEQFF
CDR3 DNA: TGTGCCAGCAGTGCGGAGGGACAGGGTAGTAATGAGCAGTTCTTC

CDR3 length: 16
D gene: .
J gene: TRBJ2-6
clone size: many
V gene: TRBV5-1
CDR3 protein: CASSLQAGSGANVLTF
CDR3 DNA: TGCGCCAGCAGCTTGCAGGCAGGGTCCGGGGCCAACGTCCTGACTTTC

CDR3 length: 15
D gene: TRBD2
J gene: TRBJ2-5
clone size: many
V gene: TRBV18
CDR3 protein: CASSPEAGERVTQYF
CDR3 DNA: TGTGCCAGCTCACCCGAGGCGGGGGAAAGGGTGACCCAGTACTTC

CDR3 length: 14
D gene: TRBD1
J gene: TRBJ2-7
clone size: many
V gene: TRBV20-1
CDR3 protein: CSAQLESNRGEQYF
CDR3 DNA: TGCAGTGCCCAATTGGAGTCCAACAGGGGCGAGCAGTACTTC

CDR3 length: 15
D gene: .
J gene: TRBJ1-5
clone size: few
V gene: TRBV5-1
CDR3 protein: CASSLGENGNQPQHF
CDR3 DNA: TGCGCCAGCAGCCTAGGGGAGAACGGCAATCAGCCCCAGCATTTT

CDR3 length: 14
D gene: TRBD1
J gene: TRBJ2-1
clone size: few
V gene: TRBV7-2
CDR3 protein: CASSYGQGAHEQFF
CDR3 DNA: TGTGCCAGCAGCTACGGACAGGGGGCCCATGAGCAGTTCTTC

CDR3 length: 14
D gene: .
J gene: TRBJ1-6
clone size: .
V gene: TRBV28
CDR3 protein: CASSRVSYNSPLHF
CDR3 DNA: TGTGCCAGCAGTCGAGTCTCCTATAATTCACCCCTCCACTTT

CDR3 length: 13
D gene: TRBD2
J gene: TRBJ2-5
clone size: .
V gene: TRBV7-2
CDR3 protein: CASSAGLGETQYF
CDR3 DNA: TGTGCCAGCAGCGCGGGACTAGGGGAGACCCAGTACTTC

CDR3 length: 16
D gene: TRBD2
J gene: TRBJ2-5
clone size: many
V gene: TRBV6-5
CDR3 protein: CASSSPLADYQETQYF
CDR3 DNA: TGTGCCAGCAGTTCACCACTAGCGGACTACCAAGAGACCCAGTACTTC

CDR3 length: 14
D gene: .
J gene: TRBJ2-3
clone size: .
V gene: TRBV24-1
CDR3 protein: CATSEDRRGDTQYF
CDR3 DNA: TGTGCCACCAGTGAGGACAGGCGGGGAGATACGCAGTATTTT

CDR3 length: 11
D gene: .
J gene: TRBJ2-1
clone size: many
V gene: TRBV7-8
CDR3 protein: CALERGEVQFF
CDR3 DNA: TGTGCCTTGGAAAGGGGTGAAGTCCAGTTCTTC